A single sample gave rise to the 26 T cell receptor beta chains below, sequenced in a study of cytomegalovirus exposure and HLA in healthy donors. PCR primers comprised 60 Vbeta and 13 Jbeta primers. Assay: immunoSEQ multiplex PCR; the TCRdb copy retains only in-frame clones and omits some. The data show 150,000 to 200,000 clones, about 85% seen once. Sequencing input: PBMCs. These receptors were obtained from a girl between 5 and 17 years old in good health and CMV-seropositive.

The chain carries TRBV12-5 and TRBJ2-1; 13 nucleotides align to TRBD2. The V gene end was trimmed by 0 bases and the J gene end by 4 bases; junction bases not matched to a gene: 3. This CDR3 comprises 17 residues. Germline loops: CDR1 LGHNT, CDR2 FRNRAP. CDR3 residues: CASGLVTSGRGYNEQFF. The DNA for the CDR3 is TGTGCTAGTGGTTTGGTAACTAGCGGGAGGGGGTACAATGAGCAGTTCTTC.

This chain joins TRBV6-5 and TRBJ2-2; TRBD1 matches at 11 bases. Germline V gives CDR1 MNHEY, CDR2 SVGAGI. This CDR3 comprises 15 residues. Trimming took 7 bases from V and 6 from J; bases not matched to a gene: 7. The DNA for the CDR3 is TGTGCCAGCACCTTCAGGACAGGGGGCTCCGGGGAGCTGTTTTTT. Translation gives CASTFRTGGSGELFF.

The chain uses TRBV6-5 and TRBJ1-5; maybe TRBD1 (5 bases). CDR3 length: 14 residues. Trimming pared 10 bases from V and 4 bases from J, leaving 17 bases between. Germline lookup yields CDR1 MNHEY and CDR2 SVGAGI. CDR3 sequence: CATSWEGINQPQHF. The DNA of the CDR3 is TGTGCCACCTCCTGGGAGGGGATAAATCAGCCCCAGCATTTT.

DNA of the CDR3: TGCGCCAGCAGCTTCGGGACAGGGGAGAACCAGCCCCAGCATTTT. Amino acid sequence: CASSFGTGENQPQHF. The rearrangement links TRBV5-1 to TRBJ1-5; 10 positions match TRBD1. CDR3 size: 15 residues. With V trimmed by 2 bases and J by 7 bases, 6 bases remained unmatched. CDR1 and CDR2 from the germline V gene are SGHRS and YFSETQ.

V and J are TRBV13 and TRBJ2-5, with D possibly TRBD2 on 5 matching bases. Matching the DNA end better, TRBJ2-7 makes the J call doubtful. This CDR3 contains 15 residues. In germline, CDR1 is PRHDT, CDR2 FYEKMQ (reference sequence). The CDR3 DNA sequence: TGTGCCAGCAGCGAAAGAGGCGGGCCTCCCTACGAGCAGTACTTC. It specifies CASSERGGPPYEQYF.

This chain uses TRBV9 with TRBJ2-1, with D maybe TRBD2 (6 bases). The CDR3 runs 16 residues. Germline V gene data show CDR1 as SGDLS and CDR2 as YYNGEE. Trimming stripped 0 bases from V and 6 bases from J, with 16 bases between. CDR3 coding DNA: TGTGCCAGCAGCGTAGATGGAACGGGAGTGCTCAATGAGCAGTTCTTC. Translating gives CASSVDGTGVLNEQFF.

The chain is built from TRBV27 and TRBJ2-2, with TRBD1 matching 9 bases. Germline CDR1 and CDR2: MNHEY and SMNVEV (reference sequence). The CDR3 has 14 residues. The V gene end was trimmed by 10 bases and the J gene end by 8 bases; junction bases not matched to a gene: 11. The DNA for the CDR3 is TGTGCCACCAAGGAAGGACAGGGGATGGGGGAGCTGTTTTTT. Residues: CATKEGQGMGELFF.

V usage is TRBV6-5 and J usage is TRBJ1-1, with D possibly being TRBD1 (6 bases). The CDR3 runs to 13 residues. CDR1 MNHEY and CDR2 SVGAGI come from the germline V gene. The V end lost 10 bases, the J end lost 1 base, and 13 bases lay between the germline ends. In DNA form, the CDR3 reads TGTGCCATTGGCAGGGGCCCGAACACTGAAGCTTTCTTT. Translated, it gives CAIGRGPNTEAFF.

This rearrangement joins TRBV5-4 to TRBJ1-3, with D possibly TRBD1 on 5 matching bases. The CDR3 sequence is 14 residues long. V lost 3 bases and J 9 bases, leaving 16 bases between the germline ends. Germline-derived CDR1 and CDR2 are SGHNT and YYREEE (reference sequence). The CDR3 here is CASSSGGEKGTIYF. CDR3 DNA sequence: TGTGCCAGCAGCTCCGGAGGGGAAAAGGGCACCATATATTTT.

The CDR3 spells CASSVGLASNEQFF. Written as DNA, the CDR3 is TGTGCCAGCAGTGTAGGACTAGCATCCAATGAGCAGTTCTTC. The V and J genes are TRBV2 and TRBJ2-1; 8 nucleotides match TRBD2. Germline trimming cut 4 bases from V and 6 bases from J; bases unmatched to any gene: 5. This CDR3 has 14 amino acids. The germline gives CDR1 SNHLY, CDR2 FYNNEI.

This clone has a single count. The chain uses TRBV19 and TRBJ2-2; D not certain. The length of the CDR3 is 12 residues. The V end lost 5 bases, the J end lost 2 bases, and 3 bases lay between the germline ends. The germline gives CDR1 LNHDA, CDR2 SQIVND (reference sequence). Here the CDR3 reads CASSHNTGELFF. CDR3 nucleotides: TGTGCCAGTAGTCATAACACCGGGGAGCTGTTTTTT.

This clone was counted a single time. The chain's CDR3 is CASSLLAGASYEQYF. Here the CDR3 DNA reads TGTGCCAGCAGCCTACTAGCGGGGGCCTCCTACGAGCAGTACTTC. The gene calls are TRBV9 and TRBJ2-7; TRBD2 matches at 11 bases. This CDR3 contains 15 residues. Germline CDR1 is SGDLS and CDR2 is YYNGEE. The V gene end was trimmed by 4 bases and the J gene end by 0 bases; junction bases not matched to a gene: 3.

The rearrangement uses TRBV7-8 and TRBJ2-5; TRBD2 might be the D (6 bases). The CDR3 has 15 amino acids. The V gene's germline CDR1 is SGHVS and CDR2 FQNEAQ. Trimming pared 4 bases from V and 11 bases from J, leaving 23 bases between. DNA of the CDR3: TGTGCCAGCAGCTCCCCGGGGACTCCCCGTGAGGAGCAGTACTTC. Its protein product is CASSSPGTPREEQYF.

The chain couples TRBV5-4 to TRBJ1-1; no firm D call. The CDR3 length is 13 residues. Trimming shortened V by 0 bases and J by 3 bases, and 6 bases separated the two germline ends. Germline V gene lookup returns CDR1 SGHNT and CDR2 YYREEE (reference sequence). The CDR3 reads CASSLVPDTEAFF. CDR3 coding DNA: TGTGCCAGCAGCTTGGTACCGGACACTGAAGCTTTCTTT.

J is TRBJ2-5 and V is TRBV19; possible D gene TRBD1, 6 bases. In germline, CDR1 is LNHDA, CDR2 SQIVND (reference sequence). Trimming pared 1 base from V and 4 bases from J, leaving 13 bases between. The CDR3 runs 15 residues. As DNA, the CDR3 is TGTGCCAGTAGTATAGGCCCAGGGGCGGGAGAGACCCAGTACTTC. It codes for CASSIGPGAGETQYF.

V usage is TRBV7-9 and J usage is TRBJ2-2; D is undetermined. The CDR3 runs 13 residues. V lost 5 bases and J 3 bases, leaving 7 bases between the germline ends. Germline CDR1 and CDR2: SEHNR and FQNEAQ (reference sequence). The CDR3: CASSGTDTGELFF. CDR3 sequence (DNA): TGTGCCAGCAGCGGTACTGACACCGGGGAGCTGTTTTTT.

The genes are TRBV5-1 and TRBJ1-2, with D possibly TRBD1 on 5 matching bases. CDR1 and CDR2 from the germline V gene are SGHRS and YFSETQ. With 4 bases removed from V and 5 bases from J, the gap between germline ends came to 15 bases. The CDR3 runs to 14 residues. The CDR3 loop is CASSPTPTGYGYTF. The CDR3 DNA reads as TGCGCCAGCAGCCCCACCCCAACAGGTTATGGCTACACCTTC.

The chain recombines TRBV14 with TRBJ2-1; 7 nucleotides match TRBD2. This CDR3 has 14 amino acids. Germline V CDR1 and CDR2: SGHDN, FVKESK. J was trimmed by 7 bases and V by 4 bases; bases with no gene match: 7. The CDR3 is CASSRGLLGNEQFF. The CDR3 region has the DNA TGTGCCAGCAGCCGGGGACTACTCGGGAATGAGCAGTTCTTC.

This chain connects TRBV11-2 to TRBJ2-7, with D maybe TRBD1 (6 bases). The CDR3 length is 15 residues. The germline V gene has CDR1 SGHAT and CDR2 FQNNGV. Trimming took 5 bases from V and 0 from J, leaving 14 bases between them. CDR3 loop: CASSAFNRASYEQYF. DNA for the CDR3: TGTGCCAGCAGCGCCTTCAACAGGGCCTCCTACGAGCAGTACTTC.

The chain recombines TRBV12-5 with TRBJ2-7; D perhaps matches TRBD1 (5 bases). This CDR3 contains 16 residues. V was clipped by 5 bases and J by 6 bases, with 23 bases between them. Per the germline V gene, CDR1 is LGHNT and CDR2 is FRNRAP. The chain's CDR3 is CASGRPKGPFSGEQYF. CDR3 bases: TGTGCTAGTGGTCGGCCAAAGGGGCCCTTCTCTGGCGAGCAGTACTTC.

The CDR3: CASSYDRGLYGYTF. The CDR3 bases are TGTGCCAGCAGTTACGATCGCGGACTCTATGGCTACACCTTC. The V call is TRBV6-5, the J call TRBJ1-2; D is ambiguous. Germline CDR1 and CDR2: MNHEY and SVGAGI. CDR3 length: 14 residues. V dropped 2 bases and J dropped 4 bases, with 11 bases sitting between them.

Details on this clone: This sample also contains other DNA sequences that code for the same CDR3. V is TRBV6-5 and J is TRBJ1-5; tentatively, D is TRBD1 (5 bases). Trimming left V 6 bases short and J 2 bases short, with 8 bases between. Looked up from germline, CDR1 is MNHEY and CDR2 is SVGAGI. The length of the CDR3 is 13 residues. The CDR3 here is CASRRGGNQPQHF. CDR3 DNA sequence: TGTGCCAGCAGACGGGGGGGCAATCAGCCCCAGCATTTT.

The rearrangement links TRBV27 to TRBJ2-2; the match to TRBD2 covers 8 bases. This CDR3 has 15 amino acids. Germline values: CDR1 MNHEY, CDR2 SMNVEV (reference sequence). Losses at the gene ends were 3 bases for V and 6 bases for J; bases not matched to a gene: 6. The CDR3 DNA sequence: TGTGCCAGCAGTTTCTCCCGACTAGCGCCCGGGGAGCTGTTTTTT. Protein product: CASSFSRLAPGELFF.

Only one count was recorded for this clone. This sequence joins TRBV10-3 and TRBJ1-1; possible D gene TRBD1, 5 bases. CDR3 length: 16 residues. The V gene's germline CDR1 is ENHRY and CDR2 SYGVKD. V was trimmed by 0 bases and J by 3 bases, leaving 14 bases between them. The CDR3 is CAISESIYGGYTEAFF. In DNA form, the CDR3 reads TGTGCCATCAGTGAGTCGATTTACGGGGGTTACACTGAAGCTTTCTTT.

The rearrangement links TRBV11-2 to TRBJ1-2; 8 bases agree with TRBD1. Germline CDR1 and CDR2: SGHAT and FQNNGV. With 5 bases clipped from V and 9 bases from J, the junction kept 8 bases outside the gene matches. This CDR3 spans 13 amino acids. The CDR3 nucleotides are TGTGCCAGCAGCCCGCGGACAGGGATCCGCTACACCTTC. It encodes CASSPRTGIRYTF.

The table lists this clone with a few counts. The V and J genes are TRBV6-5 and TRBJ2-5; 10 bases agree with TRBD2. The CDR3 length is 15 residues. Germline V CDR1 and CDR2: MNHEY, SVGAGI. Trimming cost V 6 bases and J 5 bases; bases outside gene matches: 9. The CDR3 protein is CASSLTSGNGETQYF. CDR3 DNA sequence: TGTGCCAGCAGCCTAACTAGCGGGAACGGGGAGACCCAGTACTTC.